This T cell receptor beta chain was documented in a study of blood T cells in healthy people across ages. Primers used in a second PCR of about 7 to 11 cycles were a sample-barcoded 5' primer and a J-beta primer mix. The template-switch adaptor, which had 12 random nucleotides, put a tag on each cDNA molecule. MiXCR, run by TCRdb on the 5' RACE reads, gives a single entry per CDR3 protein. The profile shows fewer than 900,000 distinct CDR3 sequences, around 40% of them singletons. For this clonotype: Antigen specificity is unknown.

Roughly 9 milliliters of peripheral blood were drawn from each donor. Study-wide findings and caveats: Both higher diversity and more naive CD4+ cells marked long-lived donors when set against aged donors.

The CDR3 runs to 13 residues. The ends lost 3 bases at V and 7 bases at J; junction bases unmatched: 1. CDR1 and CDR2 (germline): SGHTA, FQGNSA. The TCR originated in an older woman in good health. The chain has TRBV7-2 and TRBJ2-1; the match to TRBD2 covers 9 bases. The specimen sequenced was blood. CDR3 sequence (DNA): TGTGCCAGCAGCTTTAGCGGGAGTAATGAGCAGTTCTTC. This codes for CASSFSGSNEQFF.